The source of this T cell receptor (beta chain) is a study of memory CD4+ T cells and cytomegalovirus serostatus. Whole-study findings and limits: Of 150 to 200 reported CMV TCRbeta sequences, under 70 were found in memory CD4+ repertoires. A US-trained random forest predicted CMV serostatus with median AUC approximately 0.9. Suggested: most of the CMV-linked TCR signature lies in CD4+ memory cells.

On this clone itself: The antigen is unknown.

Germline V gene sequence: CDR1 SGHTA, CDR2 FQGNSA. The CDR3 loop spans 13 amino acids. Trimming shortened V by 5 bases and J by 6 bases, and 13 bases separated the two germline ends. The sort gate was single viable CD3+CD4+CD8-CD45RO+ cells for memory CD4+ T cells. Under the authors' procedure: Out-of-frame sequences were removed, leaving roughly 2.1 million distinct TCRbeta sequences. The assay was immunoSEQ multiplex PCR, and TCRdb's table has in-frame clones only and misses some. V and J calls and clone size are given by that table; D and trimming were obtained from the DNA. This table has 50,000 to 70,000 clones, roughly 80% appearing once.

The sequenced sample was memory CD4+ T cells from blood. The origin of this receptor is an adult in good health and CMV-seronegative. This chain links TRBV7-2 with TRBJ1-2; a possible D gene is TRBD1 (6 bases). The CDR3 region has the DNA TGTGCCAGCAGCCGGGTGGCAGGGGATGGCTACACCTTC. Amino acids: CASSRVAGDGYTF.